This is a list of T cell receptor beta chains from one sample in a study of PD-1 blockade in classical Hodgkin lymphoma. TCRdb's table, derived via immunoSEQ multiplex PCR, lists solely in-frame clones and lacks some. The table lists around 45,000 clones, around 72% of them singletons, with about 2.8% in the top ten. The input for sequencing was peripheral blood mononuclear cells (PBMCs), taken before the second cycle of nivolumab. The origin of the receptors is a human donor with classical Hodgkin lymphoma. The CDR3 runs from the conserved cysteine through the conserved F or W. D genes are given only for firm matches. Some rows mark clone size as missing; the rest say once, few, many or name a class of expanded clone.

TRBV7-9	.	.	TRBJ1-5	CASSLGGPLQPQHF	TGTGCCAGCAGCTTAGGGGGTCCACTTCAGCCCCAGCATTTT
TRBV6-1	few	TRBD1	TRBJ1-1	CASSEGSRGRWAFF	TGTGCCAGCAGTGAAGGGAGCAGGGGGCGGTGGGCTTTCTTT
TRBV7-8	.	TRBD2	TRBJ2-1	CASSILAGGPDEQFF	TGTGCCAGCAGCATACTAGCGGGGGGGCCAGATGAGCAGTTCTTC
TRBV4-2	.	.	TRBJ2-7	CASSVKVGEVSYEQYF	TGTGCCAGCAGCGTGAAGGTGGGGGAAGTTTCCTACGAGCAGTACTTC
TRBV19	.	.	TRBJ2-1	CASDSGGSHNEQFF	TGTGCCAGCGATTCGGGGGGCTCGCACAATGAGCAGTTCTTC
TRBV7-2	medium-sized	.	TRBJ1-1	CASSEGHTEAFF	TGTGCCAGCTCGGAGGGGCATACTGAAGCTTTCTTT
TRBV7-2	.	.	TRBJ2-7	CASSAYRDSYEQYF	TGTGCCAGCAGCGCCTACAGGGACTCCTACGAGCAGTACTTC
TRBV7-2	.	.	TRBJ1-2	CASSLVRTYYGYTF	TGTGCCAGCAGCTTAGTCAGGACTTACTATGGCTACACCTTC
TRBV6-5	.	.	TRBJ1-4	CASTQDNEKLFF	TGTGCCAGCACCCAGGATAATGAAAAACTGTTTTTT
TRBV28	.	.	TRBJ1-1	CASSFGMMNTEAFF	TGTGCCAGCAGTTTTGGGATGATGAACACTGAAGCTTTCTTT
TRBV7-6	.	TRBD2	TRBJ2-5	CASSHRVLAEGGETQYF	TGTGCCAGCAGCCACCGCGTACTAGCGGAAGGGGGGGAGACCCAGTACTTC
TRBV27	.	.	TRBJ2-7	CASSAGQSLGDEQYF	TGTGCCAGCAGTGCTGGACAAAGCCTGGGGGACGAGCAGTACTTC
TRBV7-8	.	.	TRBJ2-3	CASSPDVTDTQYF	TGTGCCAGCAGCCCAGACGTCACAGATACGCAGTATTTT
TRBV5-6	.	.	TRBJ1-2	CASSLGGVKRGYTF	TGTGCCAGCAGCTTGGGTGGAGTCAAGCGTGGCTACACCTTC
TRBV21-1	.	.	TRBJ2-7	CASSGRELIGAFYEQYF	TGTGCCAGCAGCGGCCGAGAGCTTATTGGGGCCTTCTACGAGCAGTACTTC
TRBV2	.	.	TRBJ1-4	CASSEASANEKLFF	TGTGCCAGCAGTGAAGCGTCGGCTAATGAAAAACTGTTTTTT
TRBV5-1	.	.	TRBJ1-1	CASSPGPNTEAFF	TGCGCCAGCAGCCCCGGACCCAACACTGAAGCTTTCTTT
TRBV4-3	few	.	TRBJ1-4	CASSPINGNEKLFF	TGCGCCAGCAGTCCTATCAACGGCAATGAAAAACTGTTTTTT
TRBV6-5	.	TRBD2	TRBJ2-5	CASSPAGGQETQYF	TGTGCCAGCAGCCCAGCGGGGGGGCAAGAGACCCAGTACTTC
TRBV9	.	.	TRBJ2-3	CASSVSGAGDTQYF	TGTGCCAGCAGCGTGTCAGGGGCTGGAGATACGCAGTATTTT